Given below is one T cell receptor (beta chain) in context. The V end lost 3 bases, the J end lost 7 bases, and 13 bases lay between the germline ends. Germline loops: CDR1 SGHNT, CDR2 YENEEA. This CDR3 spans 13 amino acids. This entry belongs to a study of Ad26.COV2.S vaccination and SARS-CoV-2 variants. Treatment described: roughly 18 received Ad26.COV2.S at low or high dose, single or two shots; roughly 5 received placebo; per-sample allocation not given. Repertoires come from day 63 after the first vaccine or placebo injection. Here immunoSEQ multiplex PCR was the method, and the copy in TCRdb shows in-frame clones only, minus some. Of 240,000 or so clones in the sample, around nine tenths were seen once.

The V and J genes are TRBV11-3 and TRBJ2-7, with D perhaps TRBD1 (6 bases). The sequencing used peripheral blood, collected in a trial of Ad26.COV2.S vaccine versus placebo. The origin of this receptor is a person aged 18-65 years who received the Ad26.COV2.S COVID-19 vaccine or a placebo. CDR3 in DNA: TGTGCCAGCAGCTTCTCGGTTGGGACAGAGCAGTACTTC. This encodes CASSFSVGTEQYF.